These 7 T cell receptor beta chains were all obtained from the same sample, sequenced in a study of graft-versus-host responses after intestinal transplantation. Assay: immunoSEQ multiplex PCR; the TCRdb copy retains only in-frame clones and omits some. The sample has 13,000 or so clones, 84% seen once. The material sequenced was PBMCs, taken after intestinal transplantation. These receptors all stem from a human patient who received an intestinal transplant, so some T cells may come from the graft donor.

The chain recombines TRBV6-1 with TRBJ2-7; tentative D call: TRBD2 (6 bases). Between the trimmed V and J ends, which lost 1 base and 1 base, there was a span of 8 bases. The V gene's germline CDR1 is MNHNS and CDR2 SASEGT. The CDR3 runs 14 residues. The CDR3 protein is CASSEVEGSYEQYF. As DNA, the CDR3 is TGTGCCAGCAGTGAAGTGGAGGGTTCCTACGAGCAGTACTTC.

This chain links TRBV5-1 with TRBJ1-2; 9 bases fit TRBD1. Germline CDR1 and CDR2: SGHRS and YFSETQ. CDR3 length: 14 amino acids. Trimming took 2 bases from V and 7 from J; bases not matched to a gene: 6. This CDR3 is CASSLTGGAGGYTF. In DNA form, the CDR3 reads TGCGCCAGCAGCTTAACAGGGGGCGCAGGTGGCTACACCTTC.

J is TRBJ2-7 and V is TRBV6-1, with TRBD2 matching over 7 bases. Germline CDR1 and CDR2: MNHNS and SASEGT. The CDR3 covers 13 residues. V trimming: 7 bases; J trimming: 1 base; junction bases outside the gene matches: 4. CDR3 in amino acids: CASKSGTSYEQYF. Written as DNA, the CDR3 is TGTGCCAGCAAGAGCGGGACTTCCTACGAGCAGTACTTC.

This clone was counted a few times. The chain has TRBV10-3 and TRBJ1-5; the match to TRBD1 covers 9 bases. The CDR3 totals 14 residues. Trimming at V came to 6 bases and at J to 7 bases, leaving 7 bases not matched to a gene. CDR1 and CDR2 (germline): ENHRY, SYGVKD. The CDR3 DNA reads as TGTGCCATCAGACAGGGACAGGGTGGCCAGCCCCAGCATTTT. The encoded protein is CAIRQGQGGQPQHF.

The gene calls are TRBV28 and TRBJ1-3; D gene ambiguous. Trimming cost V 7 bases and J 9 bases, with 13 bases left between them. There are 12 residues in the CDR3. Germline V gene data show CDR1 as MDHEN and CDR2 as SYDVKM. The CDR3 region is CASKVGRSTIYF. In nucleotides, the CDR3 is TGTGCCAGCAAGGTCGGGCGTAGCACCATATATTTT.

This clone appeared once. J is TRBJ1-2 and V is TRBV6-1; D possibly corresponds to TRBD1 (6 bases). Per the germline V gene, CDR1 is MNHNS and CDR2 is SASEGT. This CDR3 is built from 14 residues. V gave up 2 bases and J gave up 5 bases, with 12 bases separating them. For the CDR3, the DNA is TGTGCCAGCAGTGAAACAGGGTGGATATATGGCTACACCTTC. Amino acids: CASSETGWIYGYTF.

CDR3 loop: CASSIDKGTQYF. CDR3 coding DNA: TGTGCCAGTAGTATAGACAAGGGTACGCAGTATTTT. The rearrangement links TRBV19 to TRBJ2-3; D not certain. This CDR3 has 12 residues. V was shortened by 0 bases and J by 8 bases, with 6 bases between the two germline ends. Germline assignment: CDR1 LNHDA and CDR2 SQIVND (reference sequence).